These T cell receptor beta chains were read from a single sample in a study of Ad26.COV2.S vaccination and SARS-CoV-2 variants. Clones were sequenced by immunoSEQ multiplex PCR, and TCRdb holds only the in-frame ones, with some missing. The repertoire holds a few hundred thousand clones, with about 92% as singletons. This sample comprised peripheral blood, obtained in a trial of Ad26.COV2.S vaccine versus placebo. These receptors were collected from a person aged 18-60 years who received the Ad26.COV2.S COVID-19 vaccine or a placebo. CDR3s include the opening cysteine and the closing phenylalanine or tryptophan. A D gene is named only where the DNA matches it firmly. Size is omitted from some rows. Given values are once, few, many or a class for expanded clones.

TRBV27	TRBJ1-1	.	.	13	TGTGCCAGCAGTGGGCAGATGAACACTGAAGCTTTCTTT	CASSGQMNTEAFF
TRBV28	TRBJ1-4	.	.	14	TGTGCCAGCAGTTTAACAGGACCTAATGAAAAACTGTTTTTT	CASSLTGPNEKLFF
TRBV27	TRBJ2-1	.	.	13	TGTGCCAGCAGCCTAGTGGGGTCCAATGAGCAGTTCTTC	CASSLVGSNEQFF
TRBV7-6	TRBJ1-4	TRBD1	.	15	TGTGCCAGCAGCTTCGGCCGGACAGGAGGTGAAAAACTGTTTTTT	CASSFGRTGGEKLFF
TRBV7-2	TRBJ2-7	.	.	11	TGTGCCAGCAGCTTAGCCCACGAGCAGTACTTC	CASSLAHEQYF
TRBV27	TRBJ2-7	.	.	16	TGTGCCAGCAGTTTTGGAGGGGACAGCCAACCCTACGAGCAGTACTTC	CASSFGGDSQPYEQYF
TRBV11-3	TRBJ2-2	.	.	14	TGTGCCAGCAGCTTAGGTTCAGGCACCGGGGAGCTGTTTTTT	CASSLGSGTGELFF
TRBV27	TRBJ2-3	TRBD2	.	14	TGTGCCAGCAGTCGACTAGCGGGCTCAGATACGCAGTATTTT	CASSRLAGSDTQYF
TRBV18	TRBJ1-5	.	few	13	TGTGCCAGCTCACTCAATCTAGGCGAGCCCCAGCATTTT	CASSLNLGEPQHF
TRBV5-6	TRBJ2-7	.	.	16	TGTGCCAGCAGCGATACACTTGGGGGAACAGGATACGAGCAGTACTTC	CASSDTLGGTGYEQYF
TRBV3-1/TRBV3-2	TRBJ2-3	.	.	15	TGTGCCAGCAGCCAGGGCTCGCCTAGCACAGATACGCAGTATTTT	CASSQGSPSTDTQYF
TRBV27	TRBJ2-7	TRBD1	.	15	TGTGCCAGCAGTTTAACGGGACAGCCTCCATGGGAGCAGTACTTC	CASSLTGQPPWEQYF
TRBV19	TRBJ2-2	.	.	14	TGTGCCAGTAGCCCGACAGCGAACACCGGGGAGCTGTTTTTT	CASSPTANTGELFF
TRBV2	TRBJ2-7	.	once	12	TGTGCCAGCGGAGGCCTCCGGGACGAGCAGTACTTC	CASGGLRDEQYF
TRBV15	TRBJ2-3	TRBD2	.	16	TGTGCCACCAGCAGACGGACTAGCGGACACACAGATACGCAGTATTTT	CATSRRTSGHTDTQYF
TRBV28	TRBJ2-2	.	.	14	TGTGCCAGCAGTTTAACGGGGAACACCGGGGAGCTGTTTTTT	CASSLTGNTGELFF
TRBV9	TRBJ2-7	TRBD2	once	16	TGTGCCAGCAGCGTAGGGGGTAGCGGGACCATCTACGAGCAGTACTTC	CASSVGGSGTIYEQYF
TRBV7-9	TRBJ2-4	.	.	13	TGTGCCAGCAGCCGCTCCGGGGCGGACATTCAGTACTTC	CASSRSGADIQYF
TRBV3-1/TRBV3-2	TRBJ2-2	TRBD2	few	21	TGTGCCAGCAGCCCTAGAGGGGGACTAGCGGGACCGACCCAGAACACCGGGGAGCTGTTTTTT	CASSPRGGLAGPTQNTGELFF
TRBV11-2	TRBJ2-1	.	.	16	TGTGCCAGCAGACCATTTCTAGCCCTGGAACACAATGAGCAGTTCTTC	CASRPFLALEHNEQFF
TRBV24-1	TRBJ2-1	TRBD2	.	17	TGTGCCACCAGTGACACGCGGGCTAGCGGAGCCCTCAATGAGCAGTTCTTC	CATSDTRASGALNEQFF
TRBV18	TRBJ2-1	TRBD1	.	15	TGTGCCAGCTCCCTGGGACAGGGGGCTTGGGATGAGCAGTTCTTC	CASSLGQGAWDEQFF
TRBV27	TRBJ2-1	TRBD1	.	13	TGTGCCAGCAGTTTAGACAGGGCTGGTGAGCAGTTCTTC	CASSLDRAGEQFF